The clone carrying this TCR beta chain has at least ten counts. What it binds is unknown. The sample originates from a study of early T cells in non-severe SARS-CoV-2 infection. The wider study: Sequencing of bulk RNA from unsorted whole blood was done, without chain pairing.

Separate cDNA molecules each had unique molecular identifiers attached to them. MiXCR was run by TCRdb on the 5' RACE reads, yielding one entry per CDR3 protein. The table records around 80,000 distinct CDR3 sequences, around 13% of them present only once. Germline CDR1 reads MDHEN; CDR2 reads SYDVKM. Trimming left V 6 bases short and J 2 bases short, with 14 bases between. The CDR3 runs to 14 residues. Findings and caveats of the study: Database matching using VDJdb favored anti-spike CD8 responses, with private and CD4 specificities left missing.

The TCR comes from an adult who was a healthcare worker with PCR-confirmed SARS-CoV-2 infection or an uninfected control (not recorded which). The source material was whole blood. The V call is TRBV28, the J call TRBJ2-7; D could derive from TRBD1 or TRBD2 (7 bases each). The CDR3, as DNA: TGTGCCAGCAGCCAGGGGGGGAGGACCTACGAGCAGTACTTC. Its translation is CASSQGGRTYEQYF.